These 22 T cell receptor beta chains were sequenced from one sample in a study of human T cells and chemical hapten exposure. Documented time point: pre-sensitization, week 0. As for treatment: therapeutic diphenylcyclopropenone sensitization with weekly scalp DPC. TCRdb reanalysed the RACE reads using MiXCR and keeps one entry per CDR3 protein. This table has over 300,000 distinct CDR3 sequences, roughly 5.3% appearing once. Material: whole blood, obtained in connection with sensitization to the hapten diphenylcyclopropenone (DPC). The receptors shown here come from a woman aged 45-59 years with alopecia areata. Some clones in this sample may be carry-over from other donors' samples.

This clonotype has a count of ten or more. V gene TRBV12-3 or TRBV12-4 combines with J gene TRBJ1-1, with unresolved D. Trimming took off 5 bases at V and 0 bases at J, with 7 bases between the two ends. CDR3 size: 13 residues. The CDR3 protein is CASSRDLNTEAFF. In DNA, the CDR3 is TGTGCCAGCAGTCGAGACCTGAACACTGAAGCTTTCTTT.

This clonotype has more than one count but fewer than ten. This chain links TRBV20-1 with TRBJ2-3, with D possibly matching TRBD2 (6 bases). Germline assignment: CDR1 DFQATT and CDR2 SNEGSKA (reference sequence). This CDR3 has 17 residues. V was pared by 1 base and J by 6 bases, with 23 bases between. The CDR3 protein is CSARVVGGTREDDTQYF. The CDR3 DNA reads as TGCAGTGCTAGAGTGGTAGGCGGGACGCGGGAAGATGATACGCAGTATTTT.

The V gene is TRBV6-2 or TRBV6-3, the J gene TRBJ1-4; TRBD1 is a possible D gene (5 bases). Between the trimmed V and J ends, which lost 2 bases and 5 bases, there was a span of 18 bases. CDR1 is MNHEY, CDR2 SVGEGT, per germline. The CDR3 totals 17 residues. The CDR3 DNA reads as TGTGCCAGCAGTTACACCGAATTTACCGGGACGAATGAAAAACTGTTTTTT. Protein: CASSYTEFTGTNEKLFF.

This clonotype occurred many times. This chain joins TRBV12-5 and TRBJ1-1, with 8 bases lining up with TRBD1. CDR3 size: 14 residues. CDR1 is LGHNT and CDR2 is FRNRAP in the germline V gene. The V gene end was trimmed by 0 bases and the J gene end by 11 bases; junction bases not matched to a gene: 8. The DNA for the CDR3 is TGTGCTAGTGGTTTGGTACCGTCAGGGGGCCACGCTTTCTTT. Amino acids: CASGLVPSGGHAFF.

Many counts were recorded for this clonotype. This chain connects TRBV4-3 to TRBJ1-2, with 10 bases aligning to TRBD1. The CDR3 is made up of 16 amino acids. Germline V gives CDR1 LGHNA, CDR2 YSLEER. The trim removed 0 bases at V and 5 bases at J, leaving 6 bases unmatched. This CDR3 is CASSQDPDRGLYGYTF. DNA for the CDR3: TGCGCCAGCAGCCAAGATCCCGACAGGGGGCTATATGGCTACACCTTC.

Many counts were recorded for this clonotype. The chain employs TRBV2 and TRBJ2-3, with TRBD1 matching 7 bases. J was trimmed by 0 bases and V by 0 bases; bases with no gene match: 12. Germline CDR1 and CDR2: SNHLY and FYNNEI. This CDR3 is built from 19 residues. CDR3 amino acids: CASSEAPSDRALSTDTQYF. The CDR3 bases are TGTGCCAGCAGTGAAGCCCCGTCTGACAGGGCCTTAAGCACAGATACGCAGTATTTT.

This clonotype was seen a few times. V gene TRBV29-1 combines with J gene TRBJ2-3; 10 bases fit TRBD2. The V gene's germline CDR1 is SQVTM and CDR2 ANQGSEA. CDR3 length: 14 amino acids. V shed 4 bases and J 3 bases; nucleotides not matched to a gene: 4. CDR3 sequence: CSVVPSGRTDTQYF. CDR3 nucleotides: TGCAGCGTTGTGCCTAGCGGGAGAACAGATACGCAGTATTTT.

This clonotype showed up many times. This chain links TRBV27 with TRBJ1-1; 8 bases are a match to TRBD1. The V gene's germline CDR1 is MNHEY and CDR2 SMNVEV (reference sequence). This CDR3 has 15 residues. V shed 4 bases, J shed 5 bases, and the junction held 9 bases outside the gene matches. DNA for the CDR3: TGTGCCAGCAGTTCCGTCGGACAGGGAATTACTGAAGCTTTCTTT. Its protein is CASSSVGQGITEAFF.

This clonotype has a handful of counts. The chain has TRBV6-2 or TRBV6-3 and TRBJ2-7; 9 positions agree with TRBD2. The CDR3 extends over 13 amino acids. J gave up 3 bases and V 5 bases, and 2 bases lay outside the gene matches. Germline V gives CDR1 MNHEY, CDR2 SVGEGT. The CDR3 loop reads CASSRLADYEQYF. The CDR3 DNA follows: TGTGCCAGCAGTCGACTAGCGGACTACGAGCAGTACTTC.

This clonotype was counted between two and nine times. The rearrangement links TRBV4-2 to TRBJ1-6; D is unresolved. The CDR3 contains 17 residues. The germline V gene encodes CDR1 LGHNA and CDR2 YNFKEQ. V gave up 1 base and J gave up 5 bases, with 15 bases separating them. The CDR3 region has the DNA TGTGCCAGCAGCCAAGGGTCTGCTGGCGGGGATAATTCACCCCTCCACTTT. Its protein product is CASSQGSAGGDNSPLHF.

This clonotype was counted at least ten times. The V gene is TRBV9, the J gene TRBJ1-4; TRBD1 is a possible D gene (5 bases). Germline V gene lookup returns CDR1 SGDLS and CDR2 YYNGEE. V gave up 3 bases and J gave up 0 bases, with 6 bases separating them. The CDR3 covers 14 residues. CDR3 in DNA: TGTGCCAGCAGCGGGGGGGCAACTAATGAAAAACTGTTTTTT. This encodes CASSGGATNEKLFF.

This clonotype was seen repeatedly, ten times or more. The J gene is TRBJ2-7, the V gene TRBV12-3 or TRBV12-4; TRBD1 matches at 8 bases. There are 12 residues in the CDR3. V trimming: 8 bases; J trimming: 2 bases; junction bases outside the gene matches: 2. CDR3: CASGTGAYEQYF. The CDR3, as DNA: TGTGCCAGCGGGACAGGAGCCTACGAGCAGTACTTC.

This sequence joins TRBV7-9 and TRBJ1-3; possibly TRBD1 for D (5 bases). CDR3 length equals 15 residues. Trimming took off 5 bases at V and 4 bases at J, with 15 bases between the two ends. The germline CDR1 and CDR2 sequences are SEHNR and FQNEAQ (reference sequence). CDR3 region: CASSPSGRSGNTIYF. CDR3 coding DNA: TGTGCCAGCAGCCCCTCGGGGCGCTCCGGAAACACCATATATTTT.

This clonotype has more than one count but fewer than ten. The chain combines TRBV9 with TRBJ2-5; TRBD2 aligns across 8 bases. There are 16 residues in the CDR3. In germline, CDR1 is SGDLS, CDR2 YYNGEE. V lost 0 bases, J lost 4 bases, and 8 bases stayed unmatched. CDR3 loop: CASSVAGAGAPETQYF. For the CDR3, the DNA is TGTGCCAGCAGCGTAGCTGGAGCGGGAGCTCCAGAGACCCAGTACTTC.

The table lists this clonotype with many counts. The V call is TRBV29-1, the J call TRBJ2-1, with D maybe TRBD2 (5 bases). The V and J ends lost 3 bases and 5 bases respectively, with 20 bases between them. The germline V gene encodes CDR1 SQVTM and CDR2 ANQGSEA. CDR3 length: 16 amino acids. CDR3 coding DNA: TGCAGCGTTGATCTCTCGGGGTCCAGGCGACACAATGAGCAGTTCTTC. It translates to CSVDLSGSRRHNEQFF.

This clonotype was counted at least ten times. The chain links TRBV20-1 to TRBJ2-1; 13 positions match TRBD2. CDR3 length equals 14 residues. Germline CDR1 and CDR2: DFQATT and SNEGSKA (reference sequence). With V trimmed by 5 bases and J by 9 bases, 7 bases remained unmatched. Here the CDR3 DNA reads TGCAGTGCTTTACTAGCGGGAGGGCTGGGTGAGCAGTTCTTC. It codes for CSALLAGGLGEQFF.

The CDR3 sequence is CATSDFDSGPRGEQFF. The CDR3 nucleotides read TGTGCCACCAGTGATTTTGATTCAGGACCGCGCGGTGAGCAGTTCTTC. The chain employs TRBV24-1 and TRBJ2-1; D call uncertain. Germline V lookup: CDR1 KGHDR, CDR2 SFDVKD. V dropped 1 base and J dropped 9 bases, with 18 bases sitting between them. The CDR3 consists of 16 residues.

This clonotype has more than one count but fewer than ten. The V and J genes are TRBV7-9 and TRBJ1-6, with D possibly being TRBD1 (6 bases). Trimming cost V 4 bases and J 13 bases, with 23 bases left between them. Germline V gene sequence: CDR1 SEHNR, CDR2 FQNEAQ (reference sequence). The length of the CDR3 is 16 residues. CDR3 DNA: TGTGCCAGCAGCTCCTCCCGACAGGCCGTCCAAGGGCCCCTCCACTTT. Translation: CASSSSRQAVQGPLHF.

Comments on this clonotype: Germline is not matched at one junction end, which may reflect a read error. J is TRBJ2-7 and V is TRBV13, with 8 bases that match TRBD2. CDR3 size: 13 residues. Per germline, CDR1 PRHDT and CDR2 FYEKMQ (reference sequence). The CDR3 sequence is CASSLEGGGPASF. The CDR3 DNA follows: TGTGCCAGCAGCTTAGAAGGCGGGGGGCCAGCCAGCTTC.

The rearrangement uses TRBV12-3 or TRBV12-4 and TRBJ1-1; tentatively, D is TRBD1 (6 bases). V dropped 7 bases and J dropped 7 bases, with 16 bases sitting between them. The CDR3 loop spans 13 amino acids. Written as DNA, the CDR3 is TGTGCCAGCATCCCAAGCAGGGGTGGTGAAGCTTTCTTT. This translates into CASIPSRGGEAFF.

In this sample, this clonotype turned up a few times. The rearrangement joins TRBV28 to TRBJ1-4; 8 bases are shared with TRBD1. The CDR3 totals 15 residues. CDR1 and CDR2 from the germline V gene are MDHEN and SYDVKM. After removal of 2 bases from V and 7 bases from J, the junction contained 6 bases not matched to a gene. The CDR3 sequence: CASSLARGRSEKLFF. CDR3 nucleotides: TGTGCCAGCAGTTTAGCCAGGGGGCGGTCTGAAAAACTGTTTTTT.

This clonotype was detected many times. This sequence joins TRBV5-1 and TRBJ2-2, with D possibly matching TRBD2 (6 bases). CDR1 SGHRS and CDR2 YFSETQ come from the germline V gene. CDR3 length equals 13 residues. V was pared by 3 bases and J by 7 bases, with 10 bases between. The DNA for the CDR3 is TGCGCCAGCAGCTGGCTAGCGATCGGGGAGCTGTTTTTT. The encoded protein is CASSWLAIGELFF.